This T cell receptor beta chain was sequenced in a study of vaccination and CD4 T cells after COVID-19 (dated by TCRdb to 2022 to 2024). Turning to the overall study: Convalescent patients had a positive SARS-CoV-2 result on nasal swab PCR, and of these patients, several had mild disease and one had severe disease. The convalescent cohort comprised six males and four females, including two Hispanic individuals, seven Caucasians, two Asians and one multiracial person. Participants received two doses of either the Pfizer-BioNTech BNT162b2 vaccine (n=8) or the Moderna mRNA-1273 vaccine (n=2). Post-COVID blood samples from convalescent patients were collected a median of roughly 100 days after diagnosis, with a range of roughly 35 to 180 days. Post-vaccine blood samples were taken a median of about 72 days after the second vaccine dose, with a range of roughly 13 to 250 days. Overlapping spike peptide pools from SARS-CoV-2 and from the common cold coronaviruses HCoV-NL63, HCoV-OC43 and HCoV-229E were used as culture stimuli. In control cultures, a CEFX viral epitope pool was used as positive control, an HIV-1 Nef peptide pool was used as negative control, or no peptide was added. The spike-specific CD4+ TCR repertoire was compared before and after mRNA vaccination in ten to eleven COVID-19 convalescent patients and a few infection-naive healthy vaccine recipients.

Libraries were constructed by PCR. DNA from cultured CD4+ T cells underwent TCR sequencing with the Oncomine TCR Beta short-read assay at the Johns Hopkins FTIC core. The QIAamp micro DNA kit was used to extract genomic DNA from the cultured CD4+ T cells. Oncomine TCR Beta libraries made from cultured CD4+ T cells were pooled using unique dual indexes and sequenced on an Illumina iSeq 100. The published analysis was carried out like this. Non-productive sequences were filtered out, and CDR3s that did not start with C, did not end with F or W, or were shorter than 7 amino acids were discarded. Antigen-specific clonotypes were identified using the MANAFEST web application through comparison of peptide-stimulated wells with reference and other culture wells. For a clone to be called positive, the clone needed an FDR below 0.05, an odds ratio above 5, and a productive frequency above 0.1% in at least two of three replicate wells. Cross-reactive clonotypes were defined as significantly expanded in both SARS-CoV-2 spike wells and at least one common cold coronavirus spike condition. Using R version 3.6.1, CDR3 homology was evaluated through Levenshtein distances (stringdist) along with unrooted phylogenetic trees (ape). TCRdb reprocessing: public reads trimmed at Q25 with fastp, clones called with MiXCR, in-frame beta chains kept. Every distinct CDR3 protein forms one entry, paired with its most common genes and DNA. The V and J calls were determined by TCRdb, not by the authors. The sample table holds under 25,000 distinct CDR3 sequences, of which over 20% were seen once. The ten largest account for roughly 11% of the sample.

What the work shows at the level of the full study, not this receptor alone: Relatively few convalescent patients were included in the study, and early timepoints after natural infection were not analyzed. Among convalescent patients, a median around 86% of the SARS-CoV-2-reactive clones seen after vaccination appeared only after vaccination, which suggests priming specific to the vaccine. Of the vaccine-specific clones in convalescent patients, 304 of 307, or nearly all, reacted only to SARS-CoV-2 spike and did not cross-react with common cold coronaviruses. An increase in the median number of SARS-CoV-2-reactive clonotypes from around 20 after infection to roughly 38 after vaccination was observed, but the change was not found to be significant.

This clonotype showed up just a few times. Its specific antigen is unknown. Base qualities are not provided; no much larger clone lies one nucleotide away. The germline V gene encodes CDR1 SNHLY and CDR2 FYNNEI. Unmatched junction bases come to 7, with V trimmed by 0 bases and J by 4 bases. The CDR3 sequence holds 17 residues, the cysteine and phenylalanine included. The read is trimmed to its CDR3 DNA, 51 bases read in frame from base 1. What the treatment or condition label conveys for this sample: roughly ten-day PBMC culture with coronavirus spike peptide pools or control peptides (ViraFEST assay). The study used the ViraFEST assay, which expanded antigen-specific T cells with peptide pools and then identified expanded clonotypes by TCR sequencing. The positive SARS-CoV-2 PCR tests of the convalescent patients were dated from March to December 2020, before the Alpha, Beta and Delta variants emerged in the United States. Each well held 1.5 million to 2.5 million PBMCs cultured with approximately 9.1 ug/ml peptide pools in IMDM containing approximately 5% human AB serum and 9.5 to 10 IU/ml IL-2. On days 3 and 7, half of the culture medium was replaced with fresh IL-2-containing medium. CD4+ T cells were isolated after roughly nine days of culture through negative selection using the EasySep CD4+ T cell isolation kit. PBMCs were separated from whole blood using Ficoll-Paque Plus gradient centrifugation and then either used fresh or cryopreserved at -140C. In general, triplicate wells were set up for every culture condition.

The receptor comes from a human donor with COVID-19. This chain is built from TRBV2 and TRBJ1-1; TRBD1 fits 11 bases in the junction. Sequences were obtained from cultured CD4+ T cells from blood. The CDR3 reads CASSEALPGQGGTEAFF. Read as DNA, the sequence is TGTGCCAGCAGTGAAGCCCTCCCGGGACAGGGGGGCACTGAAGCTTTCTTT.